This TCR beta chain is from a study of CD8+CD57+ T cells in acquired aplastic anemia. Whole-study context: Roughly 3.2 ug was the average amount of DNA from sorted CD4+ and CD8+ cells. General study points: In common between the patients and the controls were more than 25 CD8+ CDR3 sequences.

CDR3 length: 8 residues. V was clipped by 7 bases and J by 8 bases, with 0 bases between them. Germline lookup yields CDR1 SNHLY and CDR2 FYNNEI. CDR3 and TCR beta VDJ profiling relied on a genomic DNA template. TCRdb called the reads again in MiXCR, with one record for every CDR3 protein. The sample records approximately 260,000 distinct CDR3 sequences, around 82% being singletons. Patients sequenced had flow cytometry evidence of CD8+CD57+ cell expansion. Patients uniformly had severe acquired aplastic anemia. On this clonotype itself: What it binds is unknown.

The clonotype comes from a human donor with aplastic anemia. The material sequenced was sorted CD4+, CD8+, or CD8+CD57+ T cells (not recorded which) from PBMCs. The chain is built from TRBV2 and TRBJ2-1; D remains ambiguous. In DNA, the CDR3 is TGTGCCAGCAATGAGCAGTTCTTC. Translation gives CASNEQFF.